These 17 T cell receptor beta chains were sequenced from one sample in a study of blood T cells in healthy people across ages. For the second PCR, which ran for about 7 to 11 cycles, a sample-barcoded 5' primer and a J-beta primer mix were used. One entry per CDR3 protein results from TCRdb running MiXCR on the 5' RACE reads. The sample includes about 1.7 million distinct CDR3 sequences, roughly 27% of them seen just once. Sequenced sample: blood. The receptors originated from a woman in her twenties or thirties in good health.

The V gene is TRBV4-3, the J gene TRBJ2-7, with TRBD1 matching over 9 bases. The length of the CDR3 is 13 residues. Losses at the gene ends were 3 bases for V and 6 bases for J; bases not matched to a gene: 3. Germline V gene sequence: CDR1 LGHNA, CDR2 YSLEER. DNA of the CDR3: TGCGCCAGCAGCCACGACAGGGGGGGCGAGCAGTACTTC. This encodes CASSHDRGGEQYF.

This clonotype was recorded at least ten times. The genes are TRBV20-1 and TRBJ2-5; D not certain. The germline V gene encodes CDR1 DFQATT and CDR2 SNEGSKA (reference sequence). Trimming took off 1 base at V and 0 bases at J, with 12 bases between the two ends. CDR3 size: 15 residues. CDR3 coding DNA: TGCAGTGCTAGAGCTCCCGACGGTTACCAAGAGACCCAGTACTTC. Protein product: CSARAPDGYQETQYF.

This clonotype was seen a few times. V usage is TRBV2 and J usage is TRBJ2-4, with D uncertain. Per germline, CDR1 SNHLY and CDR2 FYNNEI. The CDR3 length is 12 residues. Trimming shortened V by 8 bases and J by 8 bases, and 13 bases separated the two germline ends. This CDR3 reads CASGTTLDIQYF. The CDR3 bases are TGTGCCAGCGGAACTACTTTGGACATTCAGTACTTC.

V and J are TRBV7-9 and TRBJ2-7; D is unresolved. V was clipped by 5 bases and J by 4 bases, with 21 bases between them. CDR3 length equals 16 residues. Germline V gene sequence: CDR1 SEHNR, CDR2 FQNEAQ (reference sequence). The CDR3 protein is CASSKTSSNLGYEQYF. The CDR3 DNA follows: TGTGCCAGCAGCAAAACTTCGTCTAATTTGGGGTACGAGCAGTACTTC. Looking up the rest from reference TRBV7-9 and TRBJ2-7 gives the full variable domain: DTGVSQNPRHKITKRGQNVTFRCDPISEHNRLYWYRQTLGQGPEFLTYFQNEAQLEKSRLLSDRFSAERPKGSFSTLEIQRTEQGDSAMYLCASSKTSSNLGYEQYFGPGTRLTVT.

The chain joins TRBV7-8 to TRBJ2-5; perhaps TRBD2 as D (6 bases). The CDR3 loop spans 13 amino acids. Trimming took 8 bases from V and 4 from J, leaving 14 bases between them. Germline loops: CDR1 SGHVS, CDR2 FQNEAQ. For the CDR3, the DNA is TGTGCCAGCCCGAATGGCGGGATAGAGACCCAGTACTTC. This translates into CASPNGGIETQYF.

This chain connects TRBV11-2 to TRBJ2-1; 8 positions match TRBD2. The CDR3 has 16 amino acids. V dropped 4 bases and J dropped 4; count of bases not matched to a gene: 9. Germline values: CDR1 SGHAT, CDR2 FQNNGV. CDR3 DNA: TGTGCCAGCAGCTCCCGCGGAGCGGGGGAATACAATGAGCAGTTCTTC. Translation: CASSSRGAGEYNEQFF.

This clonotype was seen repeatedly, ten times or more. The genes are TRBV30 and TRBJ1-2; D call uncertain. The germline gives CDR1 GTSNPN, CDR2 SVGIG (reference sequence). The CDR3 covers 12 residues. V lost 3 bases to trimming and J lost 2 bases, with 7 bases between them. CDR3 loop: CAWSSGNYGYTF. DNA of the CDR3: TGTGCCTGGAGCTCAGGCAACTATGGCTACACCTTC.

This clonotype has at least ten counts. The chain uses TRBV29-1 and TRBJ2-5; D may be TRBD2 (6 bases). The CDR3 consists of 13 residues. The V gene lost 5 bases and the J gene lost 3 bases, with 13 bases spanning the gap. In germline, CDR1 is SQVTM, CDR2 ANQGSEA. In DNA form, the CDR3 reads TGCAGCGTTCGACACACTAGCAAAGAGACCCAGTACTTC. This sequence encodes CSVRHTSKETQYF.

Notes on this clonotype: The junction differs from germline at one of its ends, possibly a read error. This sequence joins TRBV6-6 and TRBJ2-6; weak D call: TRBD1 (5 bases). The germline gives CDR1 MNHNY, CDR2 SVGAGI (reference sequence). This CDR3 is 13 amino acids long. The CDR3 sequence: CASTVSGANVPTF. The DNA of the CDR3 is TGTGCCAGCACCGTCTCTGGGGCCAACGTCCCGACTTTC.

V gene TRBV9 combines with J gene TRBJ2-7, with no clear D. This CDR3 is built from 15 residues. The germline gives CDR1 SGDLS, CDR2 YYNGEE. Trimming shortened V by 0 bases and J by 3 bases, and 13 bases separated the two germline ends. CDR3 bases: TGTGCCAGCAGCGTAGCCGGCAGTTCAGACTACGAGCAGTACTTC. It specifies CASSVAGSSDYEQYF.

This clonotype was observed a few times. The chain links TRBV28 to TRBJ2-1; 8 positions match TRBD2. The length of the CDR3 is 16 residues. V lost 6 bases and J lost 5; bases outside the gene matches: 12. Germline loops: CDR1 MDHEN, CDR2 SYDVKM. This chain's CDR3 is CASSRLPAGVNNEQFF. In DNA form, the CDR3 reads TGTGCCAGCAGCCGCCTTCCAGCGGGGGTTAACAATGAGCAGTTCTTC.

This clonotype has just a few counts. The chain links TRBV12-3 or TRBV12-4 to TRBJ1-5; D gene ambiguous. V was cut by 5 bases and J by 1 base, with 9 bases left in between. CDR3 size: 14 residues. The chain's CDR3 is CASSTPLSNQPQHF. CDR3 sequence (DNA): TGTGCCAGCAGTACCCCATTAAGCAATCAGCCCCAGCATTTT.

The table lists this clonotype with a few counts. The chain carries TRBV7-6 and TRBJ2-1; 9 positions match TRBD2. With 3 bases clipped from V and 5 bases from J, the junction kept 8 bases outside the gene matches. CDR3 length equals 16 residues. Germline lookup yields CDR1 SGHVS and CDR2 FNYEAQ. Written as DNA, the CDR3 is TGTGCCAGCAGCTTCCGTAGCGGGGGCGGCCACAATGAGCAGTTCTTC. Amino acids: CASSFRSGGGHNEQFF.

This clonotype has just a few counts. The chain uses TRBV4-2 and TRBJ1-5; D ambiguous. The germline V gene encodes CDR1 LGHNA and CDR2 YNFKEQ. V shed 0 bases and J shed 5 bases, with 11 bases lying between them. This CDR3 is 15 amino acids long. The CDR3 is CASSQETGVDQPQHF. DNA for the CDR3: TGTGCCAGCAGCCAAGAAACCGGGGTAGATCAGCCCCAGCATTTT.

This clonotype was observed once. This chain connects TRBV10-3 to TRBJ2-4; D gene unclear. The ends were cut back, 6 bases at V and 3 bases at J, with 12 bases in the middle. Germline CDR1 ENHRY, CDR2 SYGVKD. The CDR3 covers 14 residues. The CDR3 here is CAIRGMGNKNIQYF. CDR3 DNA sequence: TGTGCCATCAGGGGCATGGGGAACAAAAACATTCAGTACTTC.

V is TRBV12-3 or TRBV12-4 and J is TRBJ2-5; 7 nucleotides align to TRBD1. The J call is in doubt because the DNA end fits TRBJ2-7 better. CDR3 size: 12 residues. CDR3 nucleotide sequence: TGTGCCAGCCAATTACAGGGGCACGAGCAGTACTTC. This encodes CASQLQGHEQYF.

Concerning this clonotype: A much larger clone lies one base from this, so it may be a read error. The conserved phenylalanine or tryptophan normally closing the CDR3 is absent here, so this likely arose from a read error. The chain recombines TRBV5-1 with TRBJ2-1; D might be TRBD2 (5 bases). Trimming left V 7 bases short and J 1 base short, with 18 bases between. Germline V gene sequence: CDR1 SGHRS, CDR2 YFSETQ. The CDR3 is 16 residues long. CDR3 protein: CASADLNGDSYNEQFV. CDR3 nucleotides: TGCGCCAGCGCCGATCTTAACGGGGATTCCTACAATGAGCAGTTCGTC.